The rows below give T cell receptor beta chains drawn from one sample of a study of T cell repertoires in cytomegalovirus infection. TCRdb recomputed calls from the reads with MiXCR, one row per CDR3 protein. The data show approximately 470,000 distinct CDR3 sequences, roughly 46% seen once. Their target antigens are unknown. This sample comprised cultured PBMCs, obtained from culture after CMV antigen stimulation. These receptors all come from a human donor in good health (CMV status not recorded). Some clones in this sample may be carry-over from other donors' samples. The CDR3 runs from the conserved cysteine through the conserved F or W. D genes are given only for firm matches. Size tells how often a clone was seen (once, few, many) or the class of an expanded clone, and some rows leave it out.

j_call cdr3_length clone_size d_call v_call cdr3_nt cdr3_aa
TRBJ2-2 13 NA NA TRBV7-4 TGTGCCAGCAGCCCGGTTTCGACCGGGGAGCTGTTTTTT CASSPVSTGELFF
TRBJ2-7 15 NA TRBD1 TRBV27 TGTGCCAGCAGTCAGAGGGGACAGGGGGCCTACGAGCAGTACTTC CASSQRGQGAYEQYF
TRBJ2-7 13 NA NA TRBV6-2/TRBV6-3 TGTGCCAGCAGCGACACGAGCTCCTACGAGCAGTACTTC CASSDTSSYEQYF
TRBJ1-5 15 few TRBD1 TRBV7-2 TGTGCCAGCAGCCCGTGGACAGGCCTCAATCAGCCCCAGCATTTT CASSPWTGLNQPQHF
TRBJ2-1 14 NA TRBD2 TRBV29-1 TGCAGCGGGGGACTAGCGGGAGTGGGAAATGAGCAGTTCTTC CSGGLAGVGNEQFF
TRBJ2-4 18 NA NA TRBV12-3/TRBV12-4 TGTGCCAGCAGTTTATCTTTTCGGCTACAGGGTGGCAAAAACATTCAGTACTTC CASSLSFRLQGGKNIQYF
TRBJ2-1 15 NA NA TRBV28 TGTGCCAGCAGCCGACCGTCGGGTCAGGGAAATGAGCAGTTCTTC CASSRPSGQGNEQFF
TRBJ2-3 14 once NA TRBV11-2 TGTGCCAGCAGCTACGTAGAAGGGGCAGATACGCAGTATTTT CASSYVEGADTQYF
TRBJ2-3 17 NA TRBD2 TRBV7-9 TGTGCCAGCAGCCAAATAGCGGGGGCGTTCCGCACAGATACGCAGTATTTT CASSQIAGAFRTDTQYF
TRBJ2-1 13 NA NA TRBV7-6 TGTGCCAGCAGCCTAAGGATCCATCGGGAGCAGTTCTTC CASSLRIHREQFF
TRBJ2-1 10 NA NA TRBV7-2 TGTGCCAGCAGCTTAGGAGGGCAGTTCTTC CASSLGGQFF
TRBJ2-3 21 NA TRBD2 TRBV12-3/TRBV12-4 TGTGCCAGCAGTTCGTCCCCGGGACTAGCGGGAGGGCCTGCCTCGGCAGATACGCAGTATTTT CASSSSPGLAGGPASADTQYF
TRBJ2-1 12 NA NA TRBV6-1 TGTGCCAGCAGTTGGGGCCCCAGAGAGCAGTTCTTC CASSWGPREQFF
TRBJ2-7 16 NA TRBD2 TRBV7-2 TGTGCCAGCAGCTTATCCCTAGCGGGGGTCGGATACGAGCAGTACTTC CASSLSLAGVGYEQYF
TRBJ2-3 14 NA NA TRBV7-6 TGTGCCAGCAGTATAACACAGGGTTCGGATACGCAGTATTTT CASSITQGSDTQYF
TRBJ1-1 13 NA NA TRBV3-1 TGTGCCAGCAGCCAGAGAGGAGGGACTGGAGCTTTCTTT CASSQRGGTGAFF
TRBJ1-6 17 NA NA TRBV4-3 TGCGCCAGCAGCCAAGGTTCGGGGGGGGGAGCTAATTCACCCCTCCACTTT CASSQGSGGGANSPLHF
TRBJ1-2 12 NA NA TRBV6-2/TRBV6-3 TGTGCCAGCAACGACAGTCCCTATGGCTACACCTTC CASNDSPYGYTF
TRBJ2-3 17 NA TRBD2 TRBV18 TGTGCCAGCTCACCAAACTCGGGACTAGCTAGCACAGATACGCAGTATTTT CASSPNSGLASTDTQYF
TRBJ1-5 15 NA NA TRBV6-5 TGTGCCAGCGGCCCTTCGCCGACCAGCAATCAGCCCCAGCATTTT CASGPSPTSNQPQHF
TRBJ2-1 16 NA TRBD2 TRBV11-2 TGTGCCAGCAGCATCCAACTAGCGGGAGGGGCCAATGAGCAGTTCTTC CASSIQLAGGANEQFF
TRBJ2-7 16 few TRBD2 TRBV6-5 TGTGCCAGCAGTTTCAGGCTAGCGGGGCGGGAGGGCGAGCAGTACTTC CASSFRLAGREGEQYF
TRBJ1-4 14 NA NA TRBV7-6 TGTGCCAGCAGCTTATTTGGGGGAGGTGAAAAACTGTTTTTT CASSLFGGGEKLFF
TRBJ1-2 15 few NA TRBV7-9 TGTGCCAGCAGCCCCGAGGGACGGCGCCTAGGAGGCTACACCTTC CASSPEGRRLGGYTF
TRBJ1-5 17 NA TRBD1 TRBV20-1 TGCAGTGCTAGCAATACTCCGGGACAGACAAGCAATCAGCCCCAGCATTTT CSASNTPGQTSNQPQHF
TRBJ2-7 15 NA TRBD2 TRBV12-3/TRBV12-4 TGTGCCAGCAGTTTTCGCACTAGCGGCTTTGACGAGCAGTACTTC CASSFRTSGFDEQYF
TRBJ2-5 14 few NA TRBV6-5 TGTGCCAGAAGCCGTAGCCGGGGATGTGGGGACCAGTACTTC CARSRSRGCGDQYF
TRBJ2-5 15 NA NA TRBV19 TGTGCCAGTAGTCACGTACTGAGTACTCAAGAGACCCAGTACTTC CASSHVLSTQETQYF
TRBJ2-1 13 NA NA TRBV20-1 TGCAGTGCCCTAGCTCACTTCTACAATGAGCAGTTCTTC CSALAHFYNEQFF
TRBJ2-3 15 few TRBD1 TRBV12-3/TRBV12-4 TGTGCCAGCAGTCACAGGGGGCTCGGCGCAGATACGCAGTATTTT CASSHRGLGADTQYF
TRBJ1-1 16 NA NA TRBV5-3 TGTGCCAGCAGCTTGGACGCCGTGACAGCTAACACTGAAGCTTTCTTT CASSLDAVTANTEAFF
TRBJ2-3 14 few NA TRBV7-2 TGTGCCAGCAGCCGACTCTCCTACACAGATACGCAGTATTTT CASSRLSYTDTQYF
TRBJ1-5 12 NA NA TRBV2 TGTGCCAGCACCAGTAGCAATCAGCCCCAGCATTTT CASTSSNQPQHF
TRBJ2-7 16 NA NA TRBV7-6 TGTGCCAGCAGCCCCTACCTTCCGGGACCGCTATACGAGCAGTACTTC CASSPYLPGPLYEQYF
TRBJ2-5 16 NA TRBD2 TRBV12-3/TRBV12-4 TGTGCCAGCAGTTATGCGGGAGCAGACAAGCAAGAGACCCAGTACTTC CASSYAGADKQETQYF
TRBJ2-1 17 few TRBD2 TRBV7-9 TGTGCCAGCAGCACTCCGGGACTAGCAGCACCGTACAATGAGCAGTTCTTC CASSTPGLAAPYNEQFF
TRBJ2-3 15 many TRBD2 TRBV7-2 TGTGCCAGCAGAAAAGCGGGGGGGAGCGCAGATACGCAGTATTTT CASRKAGGSADTQYF